A selection of T cell receptor beta chains follows, all from one sample in a study of cytomegalovirus exposure and HLA in healthy donors. Repertoires were generated with immunoSEQ multiplex PCR, while TCRdb's copy carries only in-frame clones and drops some. The sample records about 200,000 clones, roughly 83% being singletons. The sample taken for sequencing was PBMCs. These receptors were obtained from a male donor in good health and CMV-seropositive. The CDR3 runs from the conserved cysteine through the conserved F or W. Each record gives: CDR3 protein, CDR3 DNA, D gene, V gene, clone size, J gene, CDR3 length. The D gene is left open where the match is weak. Only some rows state a clone size, as once, few, many or a class for expanded clones.

CDR3aa: CASRLEGVVRTEAFF
CDR3nt: TGTGCCAGCAGGTTAGAGGGGGTCGTGAGGACTGAAGCTTTCTTT
d_gene: -
v_gene: TRBV5-4
abundance: -
j_gene: TRBJ1-1
len: 15

CDR3aa: CASSLIASREQFF
CDR3nt: TGTGCCAGCAGCTTGATAGCTAGCCGTGAGCAGTTCTTC
d_gene: -
v_gene: TRBV5-6
abundance: -
j_gene: TRBJ2-1
len: 13

CDR3aa: CASSLLADTYNEQFF
CDR3nt: TGCGCCAGCAGCCTGTTAGCAGATACCTACAATGAGCAGTTCTTC
d_gene: -
v_gene: TRBV5-1
abundance: -
j_gene: TRBJ2-1
len: 15

CDR3aa: CASRSGSGKETQYF
CDR3nt: TGTGCCAGCAGAAGCGGGAGCGGGAAAGAGACCCAGTACTTC
d_gene: TRBD2
v_gene: TRBV6-5
abundance: few
j_gene: TRBJ2-5
len: 14

CDR3aa: CASSLSGRSYEQYF
CDR3nt: TGCGCCAGCAGCTTGAGCGGGCGGTCCTACGAGCAGTACTTC
d_gene: -
v_gene: TRBV5-1
abundance: -
j_gene: TRBJ2-7
len: 14

CDR3aa: CASSAMGTTYEQYF
CDR3nt: TGTGCCAGCAGCGCCATGGGGACTACCTACGAGCAGTACTTC
d_gene: TRBD2
v_gene: TRBV7-2
abundance: -
j_gene: TRBJ2-7
len: 14

CDR3aa: CASSQEGGEKLFF
CDR3nt: TGCGCCAGCAGCCAAGAGGGAGGGGAAAAACTGTTTTTT
d_gene: -
v_gene: TRBV4-3
abundance: -
j_gene: TRBJ1-4
len: 13

CDR3aa: CASSNRVPANEKLFF
CDR3nt: TGTGCCAGCAGCAACAGGGTCCCAGCTAATGAAAAACTGTTTTTT
d_gene: -
v_gene: TRBV5-6
abundance: -
j_gene: TRBJ1-4
len: 15

CDR3aa: CASSFQGRWGTEAFF
CDR3nt: TGTGCCAGCAGTTTCCAGGGGCGTTGGGGCACTGAAGCTTTCTTT
d_gene: -
v_gene: TRBV6-5
abundance: -
j_gene: TRBJ1-1
len: 15

CDR3aa: CASSAGTSGHSYEQYF
CDR3nt: TGTGCCAGCAGTGCCGGGACTAGCGGGCACTCCTACGAGCAGTACTTC
d_gene: TRBD2
v_gene: TRBV9
abundance: -
j_gene: TRBJ2-7
len: 16

CDR3aa: CASSLSIQTDTQYF
CDR3nt: TGTGCCAGCAGTTTATCGATTCAGACAGATACGCAGTATTTT
d_gene: -
v_gene: TRBV27
abundance: -
j_gene: TRBJ2-3
len: 14

CDR3aa: CASSRTSGRTNTGELFF
CDR3nt: TGTGCCAGCAGCCGGACTAGCGGGAGGACGAACACCGGGGAGCTGTTTTTT
d_gene: TRBD2
v_gene: TRBV11-2
abundance: few
j_gene: TRBJ2-2
len: 17

CDR3aa: CASMGQGVDGNTIYF
CDR3nt: TGTGCCAGTATGGGGCAGGGGGTAGATGGAAACACCATATATTTT
d_gene: TRBD1
v_gene: TRBV19
abundance: few
j_gene: TRBJ1-3
len: 15

CDR3aa: CASSQQTSGMETQYF
CDR3nt: TGTGCCAGCAGCCAACAGACTAGCGGGATGGAGACCCAGTACTTC
d_gene: TRBD2
v_gene: TRBV4-2
abundance: few
j_gene: TRBJ2-5
len: 15

CDR3aa: CASSTSSTSSTDTQYF
CDR3nt: TGTGCCAGCAGCACATCCTCGACTAGCAGCACAGATACGCAGTATTTT
d_gene: TRBD2
v_gene: TRBV7-2
abundance: -
j_gene: TRBJ2-3
len: 16

CDR3aa: CSATSSHEQYF
CDR3nt: TGCAGTGCCACTTCATCCCACGAGCAGTACTTC
d_gene: -
v_gene: TRBV20-1
abundance: -
j_gene: TRBJ2-7
len: 11

CDR3aa: CASRQTSDQQFF
CDR3nt: TGTGCCAGCAGGCAGACTAGCGACCAGCAGTTCTTC
d_gene: TRBD2
v_gene: TRBV6-5
abundance: once
j_gene: TRBJ2-1
len: 12

CDR3aa: CASSQGTVGNTIYF
CDR3nt: TGTGCCAGCAGCCAAGGGACAGTCGGAAACACCATATATTTT
d_gene: TRBD1
v_gene: TRBV28
abundance: -
j_gene: TRBJ1-3
len: 14

CDR3aa: CASSQGDRDMNTEAFF
CDR3nt: TGTGCCAGCAGCCAAGGAGACAGGGACATGAACACTGAAGCTTTCTTT
d_gene: TRBD1
v_gene: TRBV4-2
abundance: -
j_gene: TRBJ1-1
len: 16

CDR3aa: CASSYTGNTEAFF
CDR3nt: TGTGCCAGCAGCTATACAGGGAACACTGAAGCTTTCTTT
d_gene: -
v_gene: TRBV9
abundance: -
j_gene: TRBJ1-1
len: 13

CDR3aa: CASSLVSVGELFF
CDR3nt: TGCGCCAGCAGCTTGGTCTCCGTCGGGGAGCTGTTTTTT
d_gene: -
v_gene: TRBV5-1
abundance: -
j_gene: TRBJ2-2
len: 13

CDR3aa: CAWSDGQGGQPQHF
CDR3nt: TGTGCCTGGAGTGACGGACAGGGTGGTCAGCCCCAGCATTTT
d_gene: TRBD1
v_gene: TRBV30
abundance: -
j_gene: TRBJ1-5
len: 14

CDR3aa: CASGSPGQGMSYEQYF
CDR3nt: TGTGCCAGCGGCTCCCCCGGACAGGGTATGTCCTACGAGCAGTACTTC
d_gene: TRBD1
v_gene: TRBV7-8
abundance: -
j_gene: TRBJ2-7
len: 16

CDR3aa: CATIGQGKYQPQHF
CDR3nt: TGTGCCACGATCGGACAGGGGAAGTATCAGCCCCAGCATTTT
d_gene: TRBD1
v_gene: TRBV19
abundance: -
j_gene: TRBJ1-5
len: 14

CDR3aa: CASSSRRGGETQYF
CDR3nt: TGTGCCAGCAGCTCCCGCAGGGGCGGAGAGACCCAGTACTTC
d_gene: -
v_gene: TRBV7-2
abundance: -
j_gene: TRBJ2-5
len: 14

CDR3aa: CASSQSDPRTGSGGELFF
CDR3nt: TGCGCCAGCAGCCAATCCGACCCGAGGACAGGGTCAGGCGGGGAGCTGTTTTTT
d_gene: TRBD1
v_gene: TRBV4-1
abundance: -
j_gene: TRBJ2-2
len: 18

CDR3aa: CSSSFVGAAYEQYF
CDR3nt: TGTTCCAGCAGCTTTGTGGGGGCGGCCTACGAGCAGTACTTC
d_gene: -
v_gene: TRBV7-9
abundance: few
j_gene: TRBJ2-7
len: 14

CDR3aa: CASSPTGRGRDEKLFF
CDR3nt: TGTGCCAGCAGCCCTACGGGTCGGGGGAGAGATGAAAAACTGTTTTTT
d_gene: -
v_gene: TRBV7-9
abundance: -
j_gene: TRBJ1-4
len: 16

CDR3aa: CASSPQGSKQYF
CDR3nt: TGTGCCAGCAGTCCACAGGGGAGCAAGCAGTACTTC
d_gene: TRBD1
v_gene: TRBV14
abundance: -
j_gene: TRBJ2-5
len: 12

CDR3aa: CASSVDPGVNTEAFF
CDR3nt: TGTGCCAGCAGCGTAGACCCGGGAGTGAACACTGAAGCTTTCTTT
d_gene: -
v_gene: TRBV9
abundance: -
j_gene: TRBJ1-1
len: 15

CDR3aa: CASSLPSADETSGAYEQYF
CDR3nt: TGTGCCAGCAGTTTACCCTCAGCCGACGAGACTAGCGGGGCCTACGAGCAGTACTTC
d_gene: TRBD2
v_gene: TRBV28
abundance: -
j_gene: TRBJ2-7
len: 19

CDR3aa: CASSPVGEYYNEQFF
CDR3nt: TGTGCCAGCAGCCCCGTGGGAGAGTACTACAATGAGCAGTTCTTC
d_gene: -
v_gene: TRBV11-1
abundance: -
j_gene: TRBJ2-1
len: 15

CDR3aa: CASGGAGYRDTQYF
CDR3nt: TGTGCCAGCGGCGGCGCAGGGTATAGGGATACGCAGTATTTT
d_gene: -
v_gene: TRBV5-8
abundance: -
j_gene: TRBJ2-3
len: 14

CDR3aa: CASSMGLVGTGELFF
CDR3nt: TGCGCCAGCAGCATGGGACTAGTCGGTACGGGCGAGCTGTTTTTT
d_gene: TRBD2
v_gene: TRBV5-1
abundance: -
j_gene: TRBJ2-2
len: 15

CDR3aa: CASSYVDRVAYEQYF
CDR3nt: TGTGCCAGCAGCTACGTTGACAGGGTCGCCTACGAGCAGTACTTC
d_gene: TRBD1
v_gene: TRBV28
abundance: -
j_gene: TRBJ2-7
len: 15

CDR3aa: CASSLIRDGEQYF
CDR3nt: TGTGCCAGCAGTTTAATCCGGGATGGGGAGCAGTACTTC
d_gene: -
v_gene: TRBV28
abundance: few
j_gene: TRBJ2-7
len: 13

CDR3aa: CASIGAGVTYEQYF
CDR3nt: TGTGCCAGCATCGGAGCGGGAGTCACCTACGAGCAGTACTTC
d_gene: TRBD2
v_gene: TRBV6-6
abundance: -
j_gene: TRBJ2-7
len: 14

CDR3aa: CASSPVGREVGETQYF
CDR3nt: TGTGCCAGCAGCCCCGTAGGCAGGGAGGTCGGAGAGACCCAGTACTTC
d_gene: -
v_gene: TRBV5-4
abundance: -
j_gene: TRBJ2-5
len: 16

CDR3aa: CASSEVSGRFDNEQFF
CDR3nt: TGTGCCAGCAGTGAAGTTAGCGGGAGGTTCGACAATGAGCAGTTCTTC
d_gene: TRBD2
v_gene: TRBV6-1
abundance: -
j_gene: TRBJ2-1
len: 16

CDR3aa: CATLLEGADTQYF
CDR3nt: TGCGCCACCCTCCTTGAGGGGGCAGATACGCAGTATTTT
d_gene: -
v_gene: TRBV5-1
abundance: -
j_gene: TRBJ2-3
len: 13

CDR3aa: CASSSGLAGTYNEQFF
CDR3nt: TGTGCCAGCAGTTCTGGACTAGCGGGTACCTACAATGAGCAGTTCTTC
d_gene: TRBD2
v_gene: TRBV27
abundance: -
j_gene: TRBJ2-1
len: 16

CDR3aa: CAIAEGNLNTEAFF
CDR3nt: TGTGCCATCGCAGAGGGAAATTTGAACACTGAAGCTTTCTTT
d_gene: -
v_gene: TRBV10-3
abundance: few
j_gene: TRBJ1-1
len: 14

CDR3aa: CASSRGQGGGYTF
CDR3nt: TGTGCCAGCAGCCGAGGACAGGGTGGCGGCTACACCTTC
d_gene: TRBD1
v_gene: TRBV14
abundance: -
j_gene: TRBJ1-2
len: 13

CDR3aa: CASSQDPPGGYEQYF
CDR3nt: TGCGCCAGCAGCCAAGATCCCCCAGGGGGCTACGAGCAGTACTTC
d_gene: TRBD1
v_gene: TRBV4-1
abundance: few
j_gene: TRBJ2-7
len: 15

CDR3aa: CASSQGPSGSQETQYF
CDR3nt: TGCGCCAGCAGCCAAGGCCCTAGCGGTTCCCAAGAGACCCAGTACTTC
d_gene: TRBD2
v_gene: TRBV4-3
abundance: -
j_gene: TRBJ2-5
len: 16

CDR3aa: CASSQGLRGRTQYF
CDR3nt: TGTGCCAGCAGCCAGGGACTGCGAGGGAGGACCCAGTACTTC
d_gene: -
v_gene: TRBV7-2
abundance: -
j_gene: TRBJ2-5
len: 14

CDR3aa: CASSIGPGQGLSYEQYF
CDR3nt: TGTGCCAGTAGTATCGGACCGGGACAGGGGCTCTCCTACGAGCAGTACTTC
d_gene: TRBD1
v_gene: TRBV19
abundance: -
j_gene: TRBJ2-7
len: 17

CDR3aa: CASSLQRGEQYF
CDR3nt: TGTGCCAGCAGTTTACAGCGGGGCGAGCAGTACTTC
d_gene: TRBD2
v_gene: TRBV27
abundance: -
j_gene: TRBJ2-7
len: 12

CDR3aa: CASSLTVTGGPRGYTF
CDR3nt: TGCGCCAGCAGCTTGACTGTAACAGGGGGACCGAGGGGCTACACCTTC
d_gene: TRBD1
v_gene: TRBV5-1
abundance: -
j_gene: TRBJ1-2
len: 16

CDR3aa: CASSYSVTGTGEKLFF
CDR3nt: TGTGCCAGCAGTTACTCGGTGACAGGGACGGGGGAAAAACTGTTTTTT
d_gene: TRBD1
v_gene: TRBV6-5
abundance: -
j_gene: TRBJ1-4
len: 16

CDR3aa: CASSYSILAGANEQFF
CDR3nt: TGTGCCAGCAGTTACTCGATACTAGCGGGAGCCAATGAGCAGTTCTTC
d_gene: TRBD2
v_gene: TRBV6-6
abundance: once
j_gene: TRBJ2-1
len: 16

CDR3aa: CAWNSGTGGEQYF
CDR3nt: TGTGCCTGGAATTCCGGGACAGGGGGTGAGCAGTACTTC
d_gene: TRBD1
v_gene: TRBV30
abundance: -
j_gene: TRBJ2-7
len: 13

CDR3aa: CASSFGTSGGRTPYEQYF
CDR3nt: TGTGCCAGCAGCTTTGGGACTAGCGGGGGGCGAACCCCCTACGAGCAGTACTTC
d_gene: TRBD2
v_gene: TRBV7-3
abundance: -
j_gene: TRBJ2-7
len: 18

CDR3aa: CASSSIDRTGSDTQYF
CDR3nt: TGTGCCAGCAGTTCCATCGATAGGACTGGCTCAGATACGCAGTATTTT
d_gene: -
v_gene: TRBV6-6
abundance: -
j_gene: TRBJ2-3
len: 16